This TCR beta chain was profiled in a study of CD4 T cells in relation to SARS-CoV-2 and coronaviruses. Study in general: Controls used an HIV-1 Nef peptide pool or no peptide. Findings and caveats of the study: Around two thirds of donors had memory CD4+ clonotypes crossrecognizing SARS-CoV-2 and common cold coronavirus spike.

The unexposed donors gave CD4+ T cells in about 2010-2019, prior to COVID-19. CD4+ T cells were isolated from the cells after around 10 days of culture. Testing used SARS-CoV-2 S/N and four cold-coronavirus spikes on unexposed-donor CD4+ T cells, cells permitting. V shed 6 bases and J shed 8 bases, with 16 bases lying between them. CDR1 SNHLY and CDR2 FYNNEI come from the germline V gene. This CDR3 is built from 14 residues. Using immunoSEQ multiplex PCR, the repertoire was profiled, and TCRdb retains in-frame clones only, with some absent. The profile shows around 11,000 clones, approximately 74% of them singletons. This clone has only a few counts. As yet, its antigen is unknown.

This receptor was obtained from a human donor in good health. The specimen sequenced was CD4+ T cells from PBMCs, cultured in vitro. The chain carries TRBV2 and TRBJ2-2, with D hard to call. CDR3 sequence: CASSQTETRGELFF. As DNA, the CDR3 is TGTGCCAGCAGCCAAACCGAAACACGGGGGGAGCTGTTTTTT.